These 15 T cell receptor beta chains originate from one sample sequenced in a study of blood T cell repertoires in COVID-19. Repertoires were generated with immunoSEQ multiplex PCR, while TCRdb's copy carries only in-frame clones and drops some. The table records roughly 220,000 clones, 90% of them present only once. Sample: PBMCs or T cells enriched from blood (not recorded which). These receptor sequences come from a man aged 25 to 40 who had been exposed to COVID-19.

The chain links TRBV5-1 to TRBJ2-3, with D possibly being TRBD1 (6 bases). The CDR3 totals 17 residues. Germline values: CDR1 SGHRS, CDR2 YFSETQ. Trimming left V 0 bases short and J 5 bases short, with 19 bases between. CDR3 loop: CASSLAPGTGRVDTQYF. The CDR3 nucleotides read TGCGCCAGCAGCTTGGCCCCAGGTACAGGGCGGGTAGATACGCAGTATTTT.

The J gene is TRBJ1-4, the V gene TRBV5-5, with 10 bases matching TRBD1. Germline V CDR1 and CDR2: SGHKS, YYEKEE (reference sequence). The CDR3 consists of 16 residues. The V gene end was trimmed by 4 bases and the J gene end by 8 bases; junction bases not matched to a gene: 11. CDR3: CASSPTPDRGGEKLFF. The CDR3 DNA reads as TGTGCCAGCAGCCCGACCCCGGACAGGGGGGGCGAAAAACTGTTTTTT.

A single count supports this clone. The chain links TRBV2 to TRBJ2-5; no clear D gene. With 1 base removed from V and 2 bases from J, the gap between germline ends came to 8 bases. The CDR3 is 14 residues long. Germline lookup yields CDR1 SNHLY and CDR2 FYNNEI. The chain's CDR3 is CASSEGLAQETQYF. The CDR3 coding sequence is TGTGCCAGCAGTGAAGGGCTGGCTCAAGAGACCCAGTACTTC.

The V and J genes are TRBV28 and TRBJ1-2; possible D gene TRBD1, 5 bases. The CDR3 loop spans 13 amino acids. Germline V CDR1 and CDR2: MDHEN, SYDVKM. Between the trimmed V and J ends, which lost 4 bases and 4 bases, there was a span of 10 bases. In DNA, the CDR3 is TGTGCCAGCAGTTCACAGGCCCCCTATGGCTACACCTTC. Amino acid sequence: CASSSQAPYGYTF.

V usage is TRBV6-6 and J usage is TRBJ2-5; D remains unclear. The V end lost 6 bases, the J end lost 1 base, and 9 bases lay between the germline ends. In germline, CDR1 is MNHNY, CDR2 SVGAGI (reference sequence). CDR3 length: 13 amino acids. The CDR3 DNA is TGTGCCAGCAGCTTTGACTTCCAAGAGACCCAGTACTTC. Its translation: CASSFDFQETQYF.

In nucleotides, the CDR3 is TGTGCCAGCAGCTATCAGGGGAACTATGGCTACACCTTC. The encoded protein is CASSYQGNYGYTF. The genes are TRBV5-4 and TRBJ1-2; D is perhaps TRBD1 (6 bases). CDR1 is SGHNT, CDR2 YYREEE, per germline (reference sequence). V lost 3 bases and J lost 2, with 8 bases in between. This CDR3 contains 13 residues.

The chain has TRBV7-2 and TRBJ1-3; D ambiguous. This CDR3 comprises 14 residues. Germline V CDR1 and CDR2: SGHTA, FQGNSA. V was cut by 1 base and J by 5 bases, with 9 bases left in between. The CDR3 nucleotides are TGTGCCAGCAGCTTAGGGGCGGGGAGAAACACCATATATTTT. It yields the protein CASSLGAGRNTIYF.

The CDR3 DNA reads TGTGCCAGTAGTAGAGACGCCCCCGGGAATTCACCCCTCCACTTT. This encodes CASSRDAPGNSPLHF. The chain couples TRBV19 to TRBJ1-6; D not resolved. V was trimmed by 4 bases and J by 7 bases, leaving 14 bases between them. Per the germline V gene, CDR1 is LNHDA and CDR2 is SQIVND (reference sequence). This CDR3 comprises 15 residues.

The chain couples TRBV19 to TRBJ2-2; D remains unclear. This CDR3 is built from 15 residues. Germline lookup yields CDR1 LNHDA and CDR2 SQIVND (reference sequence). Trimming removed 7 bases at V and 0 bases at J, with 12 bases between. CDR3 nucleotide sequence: TGTGCCAGTATCCCTACTGTTACGAACACCGGGGAGCTGTTTTTT. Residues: CASIPTVTNTGELFF.

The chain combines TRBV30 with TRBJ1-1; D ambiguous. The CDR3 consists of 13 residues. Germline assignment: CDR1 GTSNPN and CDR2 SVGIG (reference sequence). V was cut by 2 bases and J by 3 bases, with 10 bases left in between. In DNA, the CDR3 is TGTGCCTGGAGTCTCCTTTCGGACACTGAAGCTTTCTTT. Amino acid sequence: CAWSLLSDTEAFF.

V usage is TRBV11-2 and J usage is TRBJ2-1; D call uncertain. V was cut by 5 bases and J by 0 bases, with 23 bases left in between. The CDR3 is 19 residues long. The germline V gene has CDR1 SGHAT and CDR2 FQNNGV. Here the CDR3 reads CASSPINVMLVDSYNEQFF. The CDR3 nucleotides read TGTGCCAGCAGCCCCATCAACGTTATGCTAGTAGACTCCTACAATGAGCAGTTCTTC.

In DNA, the CDR3 is TGTGCCAGCAGGAATACCGGGACTAGGGATGAGCAGTTCTTC. It translates to CASRNTGTRDEQFF. The genes are TRBV6-5 and TRBJ2-1; 8 nucleotides align to TRBD2. Germline trimming cut 6 bases from V and 8 bases from J; bases unmatched to any gene: 9. The CDR3 has 14 residues. CDR1 MNHEY and CDR2 SVGAGI come from the germline V gene.

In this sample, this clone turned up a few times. The CDR3 here is CASSLGQGADGYTF. DNA of the CDR3: TGTGCCAGCAGTCTAGGGCAGGGGGCGGATGGCTACACCTTC. V gene TRBV13 combines with J gene TRBJ1-2, with 8 nucleotides matching TRBD1. CDR3 length equals 14 residues. Germline lookup yields CDR1 PRHDT and CDR2 FYEKMQ (reference sequence). The V segment lost 6 bases and the J segment 6 bases; nucleotides outside the gene matches: 9.

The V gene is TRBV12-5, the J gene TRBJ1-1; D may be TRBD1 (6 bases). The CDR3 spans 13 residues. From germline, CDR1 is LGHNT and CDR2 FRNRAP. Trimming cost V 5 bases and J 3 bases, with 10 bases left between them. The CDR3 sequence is CASGRDTYTEAFF. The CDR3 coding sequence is TGTGCTAGTGGTCGGGACACCTACACTGAAGCTTTCTTT. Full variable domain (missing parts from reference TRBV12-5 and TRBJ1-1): DARVTQTPRHKVTEMGQEVTMRCQPILGHNTVFWYRQTMMQGLELLAYFRNRAPLDDSGMPKDRFSAEMPDATLATLKIQPSEPRDSAVYFCASGRDTYTEAFFGQGTRLTVV.

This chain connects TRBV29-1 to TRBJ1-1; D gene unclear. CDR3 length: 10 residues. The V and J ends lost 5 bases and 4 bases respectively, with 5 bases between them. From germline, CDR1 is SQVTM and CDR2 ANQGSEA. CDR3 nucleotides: TGCAGCGTTCACATCACTGAAGCTTTCTTT. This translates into CSVHITEAFF.